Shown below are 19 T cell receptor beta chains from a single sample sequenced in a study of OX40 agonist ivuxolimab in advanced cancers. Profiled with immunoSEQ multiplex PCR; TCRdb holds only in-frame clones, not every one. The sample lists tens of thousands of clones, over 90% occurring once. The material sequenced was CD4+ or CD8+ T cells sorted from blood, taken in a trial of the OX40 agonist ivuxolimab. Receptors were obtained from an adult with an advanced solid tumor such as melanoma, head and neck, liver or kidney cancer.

Here the CDR3 reads CASSRQEANTGELFF. The CDR3 bases are TGTGCCAGCAGTCGACAGGAAGCAAACACCGGGGAGCTGTTTTTT. The V gene is TRBV27, the J gene TRBJ2-2; possibly TRBD1 for D (6 bases). Germline loops: CDR1 MNHEY, CDR2 SMNVEV (reference sequence). The CDR3 loop spans 15 amino acids. Trimming removed 5 bases at V and 2 bases at J, with 12 bases between.

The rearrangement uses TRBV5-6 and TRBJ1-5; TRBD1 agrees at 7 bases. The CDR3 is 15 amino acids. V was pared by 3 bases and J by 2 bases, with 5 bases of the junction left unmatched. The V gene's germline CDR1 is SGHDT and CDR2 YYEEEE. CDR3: CASSSRGVGNQPQHF. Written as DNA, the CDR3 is TGTGCCAGCAGCTCCAGGGGGGTTGGCAATCAGCCCCAGCATTTT.

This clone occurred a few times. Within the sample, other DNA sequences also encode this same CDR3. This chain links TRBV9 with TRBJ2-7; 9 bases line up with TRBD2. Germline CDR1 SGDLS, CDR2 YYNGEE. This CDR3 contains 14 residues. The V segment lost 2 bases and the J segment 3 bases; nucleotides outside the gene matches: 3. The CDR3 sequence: CASSVAGGNYEQYF. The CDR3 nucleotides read TGTGCCAGCAGCGTGGCGGGAGGGAACTACGAGCAGTACTTC. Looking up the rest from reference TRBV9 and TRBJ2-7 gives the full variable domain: DSGVTQTPKHLITATGQRVTLRCSPRSGDLSVYWYQQSLDQGLQFLIQYYNGEERAKGNILERFSAQQFPDLHSELNLSSLELGDSALYFCASSVAGGNYEQYFGPGTRLTVT.

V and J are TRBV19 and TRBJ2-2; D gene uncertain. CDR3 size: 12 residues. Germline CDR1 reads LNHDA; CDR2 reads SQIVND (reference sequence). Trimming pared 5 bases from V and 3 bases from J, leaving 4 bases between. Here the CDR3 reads CASSPYTGELFF. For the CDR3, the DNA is TGTGCCAGTAGTCCTTACACCGGGGAGCTGTTTTTT. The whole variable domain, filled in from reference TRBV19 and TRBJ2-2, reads DGGITQSPKYLFRKEGQNVTLSCEQNLNHDAMYWYRQDPGQGLRLIYYSQIVNDFQKGDIAEGYSVSREKKESFPLTVTSAQKNPTAFYLCASSPYTGELFFGEGSRLTVL.

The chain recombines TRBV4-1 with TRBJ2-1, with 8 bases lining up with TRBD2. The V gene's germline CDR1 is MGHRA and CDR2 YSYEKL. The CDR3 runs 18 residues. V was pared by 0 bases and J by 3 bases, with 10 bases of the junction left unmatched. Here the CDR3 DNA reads TGCGCCAGCAGCCAAGATCAGTTTTCGGGGGGGGACTACAATGAGCAGTTCTTC. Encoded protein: CASSQDQFSGGDYNEQFF.

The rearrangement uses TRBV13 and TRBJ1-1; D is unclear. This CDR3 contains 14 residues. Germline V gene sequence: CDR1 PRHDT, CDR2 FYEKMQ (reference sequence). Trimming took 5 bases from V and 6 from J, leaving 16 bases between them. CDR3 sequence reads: CASSPGPSLPEAFF. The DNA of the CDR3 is TGTGCCAGCAGCCCCGGGCCGTCTTTACCTGAAGCTTTCTTT.

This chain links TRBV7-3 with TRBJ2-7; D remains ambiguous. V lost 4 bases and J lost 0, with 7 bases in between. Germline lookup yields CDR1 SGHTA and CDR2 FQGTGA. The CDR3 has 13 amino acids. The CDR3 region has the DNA TGTGCCAGCAGCTCCGGGCCCTCCTACGAGCAGTACTTC. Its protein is CASSSGPSYEQYF.

CDR3 nucleotides: TGTGCCAGCAGCCCAGGGGTTTACAATGAGCAGTTCTTC. Protein sequence: CASSPGVYNEQFF. The rearrangement joins TRBV5-6 to TRBJ2-1, with a possible D match to TRBD1 (6 bases). CDR3 size: 13 residues. V was cut by 4 bases and J by 4 bases, with 9 bases left in between. Germline CDR1 reads SGHDT; CDR2 reads YYEEEE.

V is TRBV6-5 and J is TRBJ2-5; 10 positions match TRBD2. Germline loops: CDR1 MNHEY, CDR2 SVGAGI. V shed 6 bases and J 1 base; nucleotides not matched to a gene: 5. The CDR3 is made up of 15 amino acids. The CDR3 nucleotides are TGTGCCAGCAGATTACTAGCGGGATCCCAAGAGACCCAGTACTTC. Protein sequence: CASRLLAGSQETQYF.

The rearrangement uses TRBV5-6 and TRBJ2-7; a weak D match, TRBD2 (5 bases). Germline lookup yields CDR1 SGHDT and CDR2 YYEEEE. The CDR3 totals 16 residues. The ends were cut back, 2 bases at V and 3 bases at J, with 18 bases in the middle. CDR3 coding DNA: TGTGCCAGCAGCTTTAGTTTGTCGATAGGGAGCTACGAGCAGTACTTC. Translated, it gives CASSFSLSIGSYEQYF.

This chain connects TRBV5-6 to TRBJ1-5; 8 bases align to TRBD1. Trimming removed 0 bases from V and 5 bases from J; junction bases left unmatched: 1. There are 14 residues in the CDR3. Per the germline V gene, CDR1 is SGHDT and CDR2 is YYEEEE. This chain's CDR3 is CASSLGQGHQPQHF. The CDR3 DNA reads TGTGCCAGCAGCTTGGGACAGGGGCATCAGCCCCAGCATTTT. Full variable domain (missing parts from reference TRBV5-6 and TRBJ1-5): DAGVTQSPTHLIKTRGQQVTLRCSPKSGHDTVSWYQQALGQGPQFIFQYYEEEERQRGNFPDRFSGHQFPNYSSELNVNALLLGDSALYLCASSLGQGHQPQHFGDGTRLSIL.

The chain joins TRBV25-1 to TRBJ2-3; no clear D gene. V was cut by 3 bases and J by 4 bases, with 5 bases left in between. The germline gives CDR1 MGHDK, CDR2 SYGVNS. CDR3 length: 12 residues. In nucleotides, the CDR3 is TGTGCCAGCAGTGATAACCCAGATACGCAGTATTTT. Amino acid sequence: CASSDNPDTQYF.

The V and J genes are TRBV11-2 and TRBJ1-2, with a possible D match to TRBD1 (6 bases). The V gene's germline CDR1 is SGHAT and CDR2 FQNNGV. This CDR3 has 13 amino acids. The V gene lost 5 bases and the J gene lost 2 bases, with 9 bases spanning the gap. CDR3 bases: TGTGCCAGCAGCACCACAGGGAACTATGGCTACACCTTC. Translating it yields CASSTTGNYGYTF.

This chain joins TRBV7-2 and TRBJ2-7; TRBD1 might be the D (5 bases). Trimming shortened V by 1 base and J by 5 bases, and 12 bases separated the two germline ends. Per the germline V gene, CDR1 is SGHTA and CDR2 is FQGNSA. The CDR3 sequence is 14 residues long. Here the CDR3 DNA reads TGTGCCAGCAGCTTAGGGCCAGGGATACACGAGCAGTACTTC. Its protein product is CASSLGPGIHEQYF.

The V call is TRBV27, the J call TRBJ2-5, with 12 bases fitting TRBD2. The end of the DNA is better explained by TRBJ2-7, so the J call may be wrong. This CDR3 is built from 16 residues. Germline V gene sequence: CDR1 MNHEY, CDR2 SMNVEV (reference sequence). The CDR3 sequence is CASSSPLAGGIYEQYF. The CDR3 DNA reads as TGTGCCAGCAGCTCGCCACTAGCGGGAGGTATCTACGAGCAGTACTTC.

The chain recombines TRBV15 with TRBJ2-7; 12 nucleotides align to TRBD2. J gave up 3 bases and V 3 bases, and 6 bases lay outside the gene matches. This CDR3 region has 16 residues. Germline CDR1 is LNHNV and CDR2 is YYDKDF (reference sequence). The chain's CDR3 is CATSSSSGRALYEQYF. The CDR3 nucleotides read TGTGCCACCAGCAGTTCTAGCGGGAGGGCTCTCTACGAGCAGTACTTC.

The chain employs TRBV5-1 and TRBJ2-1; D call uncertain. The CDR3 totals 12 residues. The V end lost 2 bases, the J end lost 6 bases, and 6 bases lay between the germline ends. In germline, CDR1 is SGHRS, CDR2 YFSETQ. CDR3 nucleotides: TGCGCCAGCAGCTTTAGCCTCAATGAGCAGTTCTTC. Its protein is CASSFSLNEQFF.

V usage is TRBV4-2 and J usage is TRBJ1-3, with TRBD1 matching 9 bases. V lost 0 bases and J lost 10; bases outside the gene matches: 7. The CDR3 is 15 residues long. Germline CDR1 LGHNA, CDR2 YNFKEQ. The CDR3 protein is CASSQDRDRGTTIYF. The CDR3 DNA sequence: TGTGCCAGCAGCCAAGATAGAGACAGGGGGACGACCATATATTTT.

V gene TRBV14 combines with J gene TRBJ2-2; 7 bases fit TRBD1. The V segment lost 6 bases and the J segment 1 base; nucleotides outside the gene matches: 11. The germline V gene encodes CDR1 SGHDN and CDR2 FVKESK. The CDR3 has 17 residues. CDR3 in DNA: TGTGCCAGCAGTAAAGACAGGGTGGCGCAGAACACCGGGGAGCTGTTTTTT. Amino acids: CASSKDRVAQNTGELFF.